This TCR beta chain emerged from a study of PD-1 blockade in classical Hodgkin lymphoma. Note on this clone: Its antigen is still unknown.

Study results and limitations: Newly diagnosed patients reportedly trailed healthy donors in baseline TCR diversity. CD4+ TCR diversity climbed significantly by C4D1, unlike CD8+ TCR diversity. Whoever responded completely had baseline diversity much like that seen in newly diagnosed patients.

Noted time point: cycle 4 day 1 (C4D1), after around six weeks of nivolumab. Following autologous stem cell transplantation, relapse occurred in every patient, and exposure to brentuximab vedotin varied. Method: immunoSEQ multiplex PCR; TCRdb's copy keeps in-frame clones and lacks some. This table holds roughly 50,000 clones, around 90% found once. This material consisted of peripheral blood mononuclear cells (PBMCs), taken before the fourth cycle of nivolumab. This receptor was identified in a human donor with classical Hodgkin lymphoma.

The CDR3 DNA reads TGTGCCTGGGGCAGAGTCTCTTCCTACGAGCAGTACTTC. It is translated as CAWGRVSSYEQYF. The chain carries TRBV30 and TRBJ2-7; D unclear. There are 13 residues in the CDR3. V lost 5 bases to trimming and J lost 1 base, with 12 bases between them. The germline V gene encodes CDR1 GTSNPN and CDR2 SVGIG (reference sequence).